These 23 T cell receptor beta chains were all obtained from the same sample, sequenced in a study of cytomegalovirus exposure and HLA in healthy donors. Amplification used 60 Vbeta primers and 13 Jbeta primers. Assay used: immunoSEQ multiplex PCR; TCRdb lists only in-frame clones, some missing. This listing includes roughly 150,000 clones. The specimen sequenced was PBMCs. The receptors were sampled from a woman in her forties or fifties in good health and CMV-seronegative.

The chain is built from TRBV19 and TRBJ2-1, with D perhaps TRBD2 (5 bases). Per germline, CDR1 LNHDA and CDR2 SQIVND (reference sequence). Trimming cost V 10 bases and J 4 bases, with 11 bases left between them. The CDR3 sequence is 12 residues long. CDR3: CAIRTFYNEQFF. CDR3 sequence (DNA): TGTGCCATCAGGACTTTTTACAATGAGCAGTTCTTC.

The J gene is TRBJ2-7, the V gene TRBV7-6; possibly TRBD1 for D (6 bases). V shed 2 bases and J shed 7 bases, with 6 bases lying between them. The CDR3 is 11 residues long. The V gene's germline CDR1 is SGHVS and CDR2 FNYEAQ. The CDR3 nucleotides are TGTGCCAGCAGCTTAACAGGGGAGCAGTACTTC. Residues: CASSLTGEQYF. Using reference TRBV7-6 and TRBJ2-7 for the parts outside the CDR3, the full variable domain is GAGVSQSPRYKVTKRGQDVALRCDPISGHVSLYWYRQALGQGPEFLTYFNYEAQQDKSGLPNDRFSAERPEGSISTLTIQRTEQRDSAMYRCASSLTGEQYFGPGTRLTVT.

This chain joins TRBV4-2 and TRBJ2-2, with 12 bases identical to TRBD2. In germline, CDR1 is LGHNA, CDR2 YNFKEQ. The CDR3 runs 17 residues. The V segment lost 4 bases and the J segment 2 bases; nucleotides outside the gene matches: 5. CDR3 protein: CASSPSSGGANTGELFF. The CDR3, as DNA: TGTGCCAGCAGCCCATCTAGCGGGGGGGCCAACACCGGGGAGCTGTTTTTT.

J is TRBJ1-2 and V is TRBV9; perhaps TRBD1 as D (6 bases). The germline V gene encodes CDR1 SGDLS and CDR2 YYNGEE. The CDR3 has 13 residues. The V end lost 5 bases, the J end lost 6 bases, and 14 bases lay between the germline ends. CDR3 residues: CASRTGGNDGYTF. CDR3 sequence (DNA): TGTGCCAGCAGGACGGGGGGCAATGATGGCTACACCTTC.

The chain employs TRBV18 and TRBJ1-2, with 7 bases lining up with TRBD1. Unmatched junction bases numbered 11, after V lost 3 bases and J lost 4 bases. Germline V gene sequence: CDR1 KGHSH, CDR2 LQKENI. This CDR3 comprises 16 residues. CDR3 bases: TGTGCCAGCTCACCTTCCTTGACAGGGCTGGGCTATGGCTACACCTTC. Protein sequence: CASSPSLTGLGYGYTF.

The rearrangement uses TRBV6-5 and TRBJ1-1; D ambiguous. CDR3 length: 14 residues. CDR1 MNHEY and CDR2 SVGAGI come from the germline V gene. V was cut by 5 bases and J by 4 bases, with 14 bases left in between. The CDR3 DNA is TGTGCCAGCAGTCCTCTGGAGGGATCCACTGAAGCTTTCTTT. Amino acids: CASSPLEGSTEAFF.

Here the CDR3 DNA reads TGTGCCAGCAGTTTCCACAGCGGGGGGCCGTACAATGAGCAGTTCTTC. Its translation: CASSFHSGGPYNEQFF. The gene calls are TRBV28 and TRBJ2-1, with 9 positions matching TRBD2. CDR1 is MDHEN, CDR2 SYDVKM, per germline. Germline trimming cut 3 bases from V and 4 bases from J; bases unmatched to any gene: 7. The CDR3 consists of 16 residues.

The chain joins TRBV5-1 to TRBJ2-2, with D perhaps matching TRBD1 (5 bases). V was cut by 0 bases and J by 7 bases, with 13 bases left in between. The CDR3 is made up of 15 amino acids. CDR1 is SGHRS, CDR2 YFSETQ, per germline. The CDR3 DNA follows: TGCGCCAGCAGCTTGGTAGACAGTCTGGGCGGGGAGCTGTTTTTT. This encodes CASSLVDSLGGELFF.

The rearrangement joins TRBV5-1 to TRBJ2-5, with D possibly matching TRBD1 (5 bases). The CDR3 runs to 15 residues. V lost 4 bases and J 5 bases, leaving 18 bases between the germline ends. Germline V gene data show CDR1 as SGHRS and CDR2 as YFSETQ. The CDR3: CASSPPGTQGETQYF. Written as DNA, the CDR3 is TGCGCCAGCAGCCCTCCGGGCACCCAGGGCGAGACCCAGTACTTC.

The chain employs TRBV25-1 and TRBJ2-2, with unresolved D. Trimming shortened V by 1 base and J by 6 bases, and 15 bases separated the two germline ends. This CDR3 has 16 amino acids. CDR1 and CDR2 from the germline V gene are MGHDK and SYGVNS. This CDR3 is CASSEWATRGPGELFF. The CDR3 DNA is TGTGCCAGCAGTGAATGGGCAACCCGTGGCCCCGGGGAGCTGTTTTTT.

This chain links TRBV5-4 with TRBJ2-7; 9 bases match TRBD1. Looked up from germline, CDR1 is SGHNT and CDR2 is YYREEE (reference sequence). Trimming cost V 2 bases and J 2 bases; bases outside gene matches: 2. This CDR3 has 14 amino acids. The CDR3 loop reads CASSLGTGPYEQYF. Written as DNA, the CDR3 is TGTGCCAGCAGCTTAGGGACAGGGCCCTACGAGCAGTACTTC.

The chain joins TRBV7-2 to TRBJ1-4, with 11 nucleotides matching TRBD1. Losses at the gene ends were 4 bases for V and 7 bases for J; bases not matched to a gene: 5. Germline values: CDR1 SGHTA, CDR2 FQGNSA. The CDR3 covers 15 residues. This CDR3 is CASSWDRGITEKLFF. Written as DNA, the CDR3 is TGTGCCAGCAGCTGGGACAGGGGGATTACTGAAAAACTGTTTTTT.

This CDR3 is CASGIGDTQYF. In DNA form, the CDR3 reads TGTGCCAGCGGAATCGGGGATACGCAGTATTTT. The chain recombines TRBV6-1 with TRBJ2-3; D is unresolved. CDR1 is MNHNS and CDR2 is SASEGT in the germline V gene. V lost 8 bases to trimming and J lost 6 bases, with 9 bases between them. CDR3 length: 11 amino acids.

The chain links TRBV2 to TRBJ2-1, with 9 bases lining up with TRBD2. Trimming cost V 8 bases and J 4 bases; bases outside gene matches: 12. Germline V CDR1 and CDR2: SNHLY, FYNNEI. The CDR3 has 16 amino acids. The chain's CDR3 is CASQAGGGAKYNEQFF. The CDR3 bases are TGTGCCAGCCAAGCGGGCGGGGGGGCGAAATACAATGAGCAGTTCTTC.

The CDR3 loop is CASSRRQGSSYNEQFF. Written as DNA, the CDR3 is TGCGCCAGCAGCCGCCGACAGGGGAGCTCCTACAATGAGCAGTTCTTC. The V and J genes are TRBV4-3 and TRBJ2-1; the match to TRBD1 covers 8 bases. The V gene's germline CDR1 is LGHNA and CDR2 YSLEER. Unmatched junction bases numbered 5, after V lost 4 bases and J lost 0 bases. CDR3 length: 16 residues.

The J gene is TRBJ1-5, the V gene TRBV30; D uncertain. This CDR3 spans 13 amino acids. The V end lost 2 bases, the J end lost 4 bases, and 9 bases lay between the germline ends. Germline values: CDR1 GTSNPN, CDR2 SVGIG (reference sequence). The CDR3 coding sequence is TGTGCCTGGAGTACACGGGGAAATCAGCCCCAGCATTTT. This encodes CAWSTRGNQPQHF.

The rearrangement links TRBV7-6 to TRBJ2-7, with D possibly TRBD2 on 5 matching bases. V was trimmed by 5 bases and J by 5 bases, leaving 13 bases between them. The CDR3 covers 13 residues. Germline CDR1 and CDR2: SGHVS and FNYEAQ. The CDR3 bases are TGTGCCAGCAGCCCCCTAAGGGAGCACGAGCAGTACTTC. Protein product: CASSPLREHEQYF.

The rearrangement joins TRBV7-6 to TRBJ2-5; the D is unclear. Germline CDR1 reads SGHVS; CDR2 reads FNYEAQ. V was clipped by 6 bases and J by 2 bases, with 13 bases between them. The length of the CDR3 is 14 residues. The CDR3 DNA reads TGTGCCAGCAGACCTATCGCTCCACAAGAGACCCAGTACTTC. Amino acids: CASRPIAPQETQYF.

J is TRBJ2-2 and V is TRBV5-4; 11 bases are shared with TRBD1. V lost 4 bases, J lost 5 bases, and 7 bases stayed unmatched. Germline CDR1 and CDR2: SGHNT and YYREEE (reference sequence). CDR3 length: 16 amino acids. The CDR3 DNA follows: TGTGCCAGCAGCCAGGGACAGGGGGTTTGGACCGGGGAGCTGTTTTTT. This codes for CASSQGQGVWTGELFF.

The chain couples TRBV9 to TRBJ2-2; 14 bases are shared with TRBD2. Germline CDR1 and CDR2: SGDLS and YYNGEE. This CDR3 has 18 amino acids. V shed 3 bases, J shed 0 bases, and the junction held 4 bases outside the gene matches. The CDR3 reads CASSDGTSGGANTGELFF. DNA of the CDR3: TGTGCCAGCAGCGACGGGACTAGCGGGGGCGCGAACACCGGGGAGCTGTTTTTT.

The J gene is TRBJ2-5, the V gene TRBV7-3; D is perhaps TRBD1 (5 bases). Germline CDR1 SGHTA, CDR2 FQGTGA. Trimming stripped 11 bases from V and 4 bases from J, with 17 bases between. The CDR3 has 13 residues. CDR3 sequence: CASGRGQSETQYF. The CDR3 bases are TGTGCCTCCGGAAGGGGTCAGTCAGAGACCCAGTACTTC.

The V call is TRBV5-1, the J call TRBJ2-7; D unresolved. Germline V CDR1 and CDR2: SGHRS, YFSETQ. Trimming shortened V by 3 bases and J by 2 bases, and 12 bases separated the two germline ends. This CDR3 contains 14 residues. In DNA form, the CDR3 reads TGCGCCAGCAGCTACGCCCCCTCGGCCTACGAGCAGTACTTC. This gives the protein CASSYAPSAYEQYF.

The chain links TRBV25-1 to TRBJ1-1; D gene uncertain. The CDR3 loop spans 12 amino acids. V was pared by 10 bases and J by 4 bases, with 13 bases between. CDR1 and CDR2 (germline): MGHDK, SYGVNS. CDR3: CATRALGTEAFF. The CDR3 bases are TGTGCCACTAGAGCTTTGGGCACTGAAGCTTTCTTT. The full variable domain, with the rest looked up from reference TRBV25-1 and TRBJ1-1, is EADIYQTPRYLVIGTGKKITLECSQTMGHDKMYWYQQDPGMELHLIHYSYGVNSTEKGDLSSESTVSRIRTEHFPLTLESARPSHTSQYLCATRALGTEAFFGQGTRLTVV.